What follows describes a single T cell receptor (beta chain). Its target is not known. Deletions cut 4 bases from V and 7 bases from J, with 14 bases between. The CDR3 has 13 amino acids. The V gene's germline CDR1 is SGDLS and CDR2 YYNGEE. This sample is drawn from a study of blood T cells in healthy people across ages. Study background: In model experiments, template switching was able to capture about one barcoded beta molecule for every two T cells that were present.

Primers used in a second PCR of roughly 7 to 11 cycles were a sample-barcoded 5' primer and a J-beta primer mix. TCRdb processed the 5' RACE reads anew with MiXCR; each CDR3 protein has one entry. This table holds under 800,000 distinct CDR3 sequences, approximately 43% found once. No fewer than 6.5 million PBMCs went into each sample. The study's findings and limits: Higher naive T cell percentage went strongly together with higher TCR beta diversity.

This chain uses TRBV9 with TRBJ1-2, with D unclear. What was sequenced was blood. This sequence originates from a woman in her sixties or seventies in good health. CDR3 sequence reads: CASSPGKKGGYTF. The CDR3 DNA follows: TGTGCCAGCAGCCCCGGGAAAAAAGGTGGCTACACCTTC.